This TCR beta chain is from a study of blood T cell repertoires in COVID-19. Turning to the study itself: The United States, Italy and Spain were the sources of the acute and convalescent COVID-19 samples. From T cells, B-cell-depleted T cells, or PBMCs came the material, which was cDNA or gDNA.

The V gene end was trimmed by 1 base and the J gene end by 0 bases; junction bases not matched to a gene: 7. CDR3 size: 16 residues. Looked up from germline, CDR1 is GTSNPN and CDR2 is SVGIG (reference sequence). As handled by the study authors: Amplified reference gene primers provided the basis for estimating nucleated cell counts. Assay used: immunoSEQ multiplex PCR; TCRdb lists only in-frame clones, some missing. The V and J calls and clone size come from that table; D and trimming were worked out from the DNA. The sample yields 180,000 or so clones, around 87% seen once. This receptor was taken from a woman aged 25-40 years with active or convalescent COVID-19. This chain joins TRBV30 and TRBJ2-3, with TRBD1 matching 7 bases. The sequenced sample consisted of peripheral blood. CDR3 region: CAWSAGTETSTDTQYF. In DNA form, the CDR3 reads TGTGCCTGGAGTGCAGGGACAGAAACTAGCACAGATACGCAGTATTTT.